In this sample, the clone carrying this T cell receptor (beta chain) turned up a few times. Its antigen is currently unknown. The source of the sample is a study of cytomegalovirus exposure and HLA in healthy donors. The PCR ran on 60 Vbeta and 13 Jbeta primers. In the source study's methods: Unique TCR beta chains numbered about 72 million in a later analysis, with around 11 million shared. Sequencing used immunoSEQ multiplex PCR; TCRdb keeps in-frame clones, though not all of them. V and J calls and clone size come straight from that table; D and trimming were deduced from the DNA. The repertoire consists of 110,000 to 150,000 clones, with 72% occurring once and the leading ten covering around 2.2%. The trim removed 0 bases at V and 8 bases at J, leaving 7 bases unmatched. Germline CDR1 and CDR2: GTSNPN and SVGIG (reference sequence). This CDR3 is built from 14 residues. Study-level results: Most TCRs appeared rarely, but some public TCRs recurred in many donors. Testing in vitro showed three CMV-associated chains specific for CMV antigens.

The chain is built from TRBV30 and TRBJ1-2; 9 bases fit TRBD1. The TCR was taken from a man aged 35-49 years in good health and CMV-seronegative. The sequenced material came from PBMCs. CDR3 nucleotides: TGTGCCTGGAGTGTACTAGGGACAGGGATAGGCTACACCTTC. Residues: CAWSVLGTGIGYTF.